Presented here are 9 T cell receptor beta chains from one specimen sequenced in a study of blood T cells in healthy people across ages. A second about 7 to 12 cycle PCR used barcoded and J-beta primers. TCRdb independently ran MiXCR on the 5' RACE reads; one entry per CDR3 protein. Of 450,000 to 600,000 distinct CDR3 sequences in the sample, approximately 26% were seen once. This sample also appeared in a second study, on T cells of mothers and their children.

The sequenced material came from blood. Receptor source: a boy aged 2 to 9 in good health.

In its sample, this clonotype was seen once. In DNA, the CDR3 is TGTGCCAGCAGCTTACGGCCCGACCTTAACTATGGCTACACCTTC. It yields the protein CASSLRPDLNYGYTF. The V call is TRBV7-2, the J call TRBJ1-2; unclear D gene. V lost 2 bases and J lost 1, with 11 bases in between. Germline V CDR1 and CDR2: SGHTA, FQGNSA. The CDR3 totals 15 residues. Full variable domain (missing parts from reference TRBV7-2 and TRBJ1-2): GAGVSQSPSNKVTEKGKDVELRCDPISGHTALYWYRQSLGQGLEFLIYFQGNSAPDKSGLPSDRFSAERTGGSVSTLTIQRTQQEDSAVYLCASSLRPDLNYGYTFGSGTRLTVV.

The chain recombines TRBV6-5 with TRBJ2-5; 10 bases are a match to TRBD1. The germline CDR1 and CDR2 sequences are MNHEY and SVGAGI. V trimming: 6 bases; J trimming: 6 bases; junction bases outside the gene matches: 10. The CDR3 totals 15 residues. The CDR3 region has the DNA TGTGCCAGCAGGCTATCGGGACAGGGGATAAAGACCCAGTACTTC. Protein: CASRLSGQGIKTQYF.

This clonotype appeared once. This chain joins TRBV20-1 and TRBJ1-2, with unresolved D. Germline loops: CDR1 DFQATT, CDR2 SNEGSKA (reference sequence). The V end lost 3 bases, the J end lost 4 bases, and 9 bases lay between the germline ends. The CDR3 totals 12 residues. The chain's CDR3 is CSAREQSYGYTF. CDR3 in DNA: TGCAGTGCTAGGGAGCAGAGCTATGGCTACACCTTC.

The chain links TRBV13 to TRBJ1-3, with unresolved D. Trimming cost V 5 bases and J 0 bases, with 11 bases left between them. This CDR3 spans 15 amino acids. CDR1 is PRHDT, CDR2 FYEKMQ, per germline (reference sequence). CDR3 nucleotides: TGTGCCAGCAGCGCTACAGCGGTCTCTGGAAACACCATATATTTT. Translated: CASSATAVSGNTIYF. Full variable domain (outside the CDR3, taken from reference TRBV13 and TRBJ1-3): AAGVIQSPRHLIKEKRETATLKCYPIPRHDTVYWYQQGPGQDPQFLISFYEKMQSDKGSIPDRFSAQQFSDYHSELNMSSLELGDSALYFCASSATAVSGNTIYFGEGSWLTVV.

The chain links TRBV18 to TRBJ1-4; D ambiguous. The CDR3 sequence is 14 residues long. Per the germline V gene, CDR1 is KGHSH and CDR2 is LQKENI. Trimming removed 3 bases at V and 3 bases at J, with 8 bases between. The CDR3 DNA follows: TGTGCCAGCTCACCGCAGGTATCTAATGAAAAACTGTTTTTT. Translating gives CASSPQVSNEKLFF.

This clonotype was seen a handful of times. This chain joins TRBV20-1 and TRBJ2-5; 7 bases line up with TRBD2. Unmatched junction bases numbered 11, after V lost 3 bases and J lost 1 base. CDR3 length: 16 amino acids. The germline V gene has CDR1 DFQATT and CDR2 SNEGSKA (reference sequence). This CDR3 reads CSASHTRSSGQETQYF. CDR3 DNA: TGCAGTGCTAGTCATACCCGATCTAGCGGCCAAGAGACCCAGTACTTC.

This rearrangement joins TRBV4-3 to TRBJ2-2; D is unresolved. There are 15 residues in the CDR3. Deletions cut 0 bases from V and 3 bases from J, with 8 bases between. Per germline, CDR1 LGHNA and CDR2 YSLEER. Here the CDR3 reads CASSQDRKYTGELFF. The CDR3 bases are TGCGCCAGCAGCCAAGATCGGAAGTACACCGGGGAGCTGTTTTTT.

The sample holds a few counts of this clonotype. The V gene is TRBV2, the J gene TRBJ2-1, with D maybe TRBD2 (6 bases). The CDR3 runs 17 residues. Germline lookup yields CDR1 SNHLY and CDR2 FYNNEI. Between the trimmed V and J ends, which lost 3 bases and 0 bases, there was a span of 15 bases. CDR3: CASSEVTRNPSYNEQFF. In nucleotides, the CDR3 is TGTGCCAGCAGTGAGGTGACTAGGAACCCCTCCTACAATGAGCAGTTCTTC.

The sample holds a few counts of this clonotype. The chain combines TRBV12-3 or TRBV12-4 with TRBJ2-1; TRBD2 matches at 7 bases. The V and J ends lost 5 bases and 7 bases, in that order; junction bases with no gene match: 5. This CDR3 comprises 13 residues. The CDR3 region has the DNA TGTGCCAGCAGTCCACTAGCGTGGAATGAGCAGTTCTTC. It translates to CASSPLAWNEQFF.